The 9 T cell receptor beta chains given below trace back to one sample, sequenced in a study of T cell repertoires in cytomegalovirus infection (dated by TCRdb to the late 2010s). For these receptors, no antigen is known. The sample was run on an Illumina HiSeq 1500. TCRdb ran its own pipeline on the public reads, namely fastp trimming at Q25 and MiXCR clone calling, and kept in-frame beta chains. Each CDR3 protein appears once, grouped with its most common genes and DNA. The sample contains 200,000 to 250,000 distinct CDR3 sequences, roughly 34% of them found a single time. Approximately 60% of the sample goes to the ten largest clones. Interpreted using the paper, the treatment or condition label stands for: in vitro stimulation with specific CMV peptide epitopes to enrich CMV-specific T cells. The sample was CD8+ T cells from cultured PBMCs, taken from culture after CMV antigen stimulation. These receptors were taken from a human donor in good health (CMV status not recorded). Some clones in this sample may be carry-over from other donors' samples.

This clonotype was observed a handful of times. The chain combines TRBV6-5 with TRBJ2-1; tentative D call: TRBD2 (6 bases). The germline V gene encodes CDR1 MNHEY and CDR2 SVGAGI. V was trimmed by 2 bases and J by 6 bases, leaving 11 bases between them. The length of the CDR3 is 14 residues. CDR3 sequence reads: CASSYREIRNEQFF. DNA for the CDR3: TGTGCCAGCAGTTACCGGGAGATTCGCAATGAGCAGTTCTTC.

This rearrangement joins TRBV7-3 to TRBJ1-6, with 9 bases aligning to TRBD1. CDR1 is SGHTA, CDR2 FQGTGA, per germline. V shed 6 bases and J 5 bases; nucleotides not matched to a gene: 8. The CDR3 is 16 residues long. The CDR3 DNA reads TGTGCCAGCAGTCAGTCCGGGACAGGGAATAATTCACCCCTCCACTTT. Its translation is CASSQSGTGNNSPLHF.

The chain combines TRBV29-1 with TRBJ2-1, with D hard to call. The CDR3 spans 16 residues. The V end lost 3 bases, the J end lost 3 bases, and 18 bases lay between the germline ends. CDR1 is SQVTM, CDR2 ANQGSEA, per germline. The CDR3 nucleotides read TGCAGCGTTGACGGCCTGGGGTGGTCAGGCTACAATGAGCAGTTCTTC. It codes for CSVDGLGWSGYNEQFF.

The table lists this clonotype with a few counts. This chain connects TRBV7-6 to TRBJ2-2, with no clear D. This CDR3 is 13 amino acids long. Trimming removed 1 base at V and 4 bases at J, with 4 bases between. CDR1 SGHVS and CDR2 FNYEAQ come from the germline V gene. In nucleotides, the CDR3 is TGTGCCAGCAGCTTAGTAAGCACCGGGGAGCTGTTTTTT. Its protein product is CASSLVSTGELFF.

The chain employs TRBV7-4 and TRBJ2-2, with 9 positions matching TRBD1. Trimming took 5 bases from V and 4 from J; bases not matched to a gene: 8. The CDR3 loop spans 16 amino acids. Germline V lookup: CDR1 SGHVT, CDR2 SQSDAQ. CDR3 in amino acids: CASSTNRGRGTGELFF. The CDR3 DNA is TGTGCCAGCAGCACAAACAGGGGGCGAGGCACCGGGGAGCTGTTTTTT. Filled out from reference TRBV7-4 and TRBJ2-2, the complete variable domain reads GAGVSQSPRYKVAKRGRDVALRCDSISGHVTLYWYRQTLGQGSEVLTYSQSDAQRDKSGRPSGRFSAERPERSVSTLKIQRTEQGDSAVYLCASSTNRGRGTGELFFGEGSRLTVL.

This sequence joins TRBV28 and TRBJ2-7, with TRBD1 matching over 9 bases. Germline assignment: CDR1 MDHEN and CDR2 SYDVKM. There are 14 residues in the CDR3. V gave up 3 bases and J gave up 1 base; unmatched junction bases: 1. CDR3: CASSFGQGSYEQYF. In DNA, the CDR3 is TGTGCCAGCAGTTTCGGACAGGGGTCCTACGAGCAGTACTTC.

A note on this clonotype: Since a much larger clone is just one base distant, this may be a read error. This chain links TRBV4-2 with TRBJ2-7; the D gene is possibly TRBD2 (5 bases). This CDR3 spans 13 amino acids. Germline CDR1 is LGHNA and CDR2 is YNFKEQ. Deletions cut 4 bases from V and 2 bases from J, with 9 bases between. The chain's CDR3 is CASSPGETYEQYF. CDR3 nucleotide sequence: TGTGCCAGCAGCCCCGGGGAGACCTACGAGCAGTACTTC.

The chain combines TRBV7-9 with TRBJ1-4, with D tentatively TRBD1 (5 bases). This CDR3 is 14 amino acids long. Germline V gene data show CDR1 as SEHNR and CDR2 as FQNEAQ (reference sequence). V was shortened by 5 bases and J by 7 bases, with 14 bases between the two germline ends. Written as DNA, the CDR3 is TGTGCCAGCAGCGGGGGGATAGAGGGTGAAAAACTGTTTTTT. Residues: CASSGGIEGEKLFF.

CDR3 protein: CASSLDLNTEAFF. The CDR3 DNA reads as TGTGCCAGCAGCTTGGACCTGAACACTGAAGCTTTCTTT. The genes are TRBV7-6 and TRBJ1-1; D is undetermined. The CDR3 extends over 13 amino acids. V gave up 3 bases and J gave up 0 bases, with 5 bases separating them. Per the germline V gene, CDR1 is SGHVS and CDR2 is FNYEAQ.